The entry that follows covers one TCR beta chain sequence. This clone appeared once. It lacks a known antigen. No quality values exist for individual bases; no much larger clone is one base distant. These data come from a study of blood T cell repertoires in COVID-19 (dated by TCRdb to the early 2020s). Describing the broader study: Collaborator samples came from the United States, Italy and Spain and covered acute and convalescent phases of COVID-19. The material from the prospective study consisted of cDNA or gDNA derived from T cells, B-cell-depleted T cells, or PBMCs. The dataset comprised deeply sampled blood TCRbeta repertoires from subjects exposed to, actively infected with, or recovered from COVID-19. A freely available public database, intended as a resource for researchers studying the immune response to SARS-CoV-2, is where the repertoires were released. The samples were drawn from the first 160 participants of the ongoing ImmuneRACE study and from 950 to 1,500 subjects provided by 6 global collaborators. A de-identified subject ID, COVID-19 status, age in years and sex were almost always included in the sample metadata. Where available, HLA class I and class II types were obtained from metadata supplied by the sample provider rather than from assay-based typing. The full study reports these points: How much clinical and demographic metadata was included differed by source and by participant, and the metadata was provided uncurated.

TCRbeta CDR3 regions were amplified from genomic DNA using the immunoSEQ Assay, a bias-controlled multiplex PCR. The authors' pipeline ran thus. The number of nucleated cells in each sample was estimated by amplification of reference gene primers within the assay. To quantify the absolute abundance of each unique TCRbeta CDR3 rearrangement, sequence reads were collapsed and filtered. For each sample, productive Simpson clonality was calculated by taking the square root of Simpson's diversity index across productive rearrangements. Sourced from immuneACCESS, this table was stored by TCRdb with only in-frame sequences that have V and J called. A share of the clones is absent; for the studies checked, an unresolved V gene accounts for under half, and the remainder has no known explanation. V and J calls and clone size are given by that table; D and trimming were obtained from the DNA. This sample is represented by over 250,000 clones; approximately 83% of them were singletons. The ten largest clones add up to 13% of the sample.

The collaborating institutions used their own protocols to collect whole blood in K2EDTA tubes. For TCRbeta analysis, collaborator samples were shipped as frozen whole blood, as isolated PBMCs, or as DNA extracted from either sample type. V ends up 6 bases short and J 5 bases short, with an unmatched junction base count of 13. There are 16 amino acids in the CDR3, from cysteine to phenylalanine inclusive. Only CDR3 DNA is held: 48 bases, read in frame from base 1. CDR1 is given as LGHDT and CDR2 as YNNKEL, both from the germline V gene (reference sequence). The V gene is TRBV3-1 (or the pseudogene TRBV3-2) and the J gene is TRBJ1-1; 9 junctional bases match TRBD1. Source material: peripheral blood. This sequence was found in a human donor in a cohort sampled during active COVID-19. The sequenced DNA: TGTGCCAGCAGGCTAACAGGGGGCGGTGTAGTGACTGAAGCTTTCTTT. This sequence encodes CASRLTGGGVVTEAFF.